This is a list of T cell receptor beta chains from one sample in a study of shared clonotypes between healthy human individuals. The data were produced by immunoSEQ multiplex PCR, yet TCRdb's version contains in-frame clones alone and is incomplete. The sample holds roughly 2,000,000 clones, just over 90% seen once. The sample comprised naive CD8+ T cells from PBMCs. The receptor source for this set is a man aged 18-30 years in good health. Some clones in this sample may be carry-over from other donors' samples. Both conserved end residues are part of each CDR3. Each record gives: clone size, CDR3 length, V gene, D gene, J gene, CDR3 protein, CDR3 DNA. The D gene is left open where the match is weak. The listing skips clone size in some rows; elsewhere it reads once, few, many or a size class.

.	19	TRBV7-9	TRBD2	TRBJ2-2	CASNLPRSGTSGRAGELFF	TGTGCCAGCAACCTTCCCCGCTCCGGGACTAGCGGGAGGGCCGGGGAGCTGTTTTTT
.	14	TRBV4-2	TRBD2	TRBJ2-1	CASSLGTSVLGQFF	TGTGCCAGCAGCCTCGGGACTAGCGTTCTAGGGCAGTTCTTC
.	14	TRBV19	.	TRBJ2-3	CASSPRALTDTQYF	TGTGCCAGTAGTCCGAGGGCCTTAACAGATACGCAGTATTTT
.	17	TRBV5-1	.	TRBJ1-1	CASSLAGPLTLATEAFF	TGCGCCAGCAGCTTGGCCGGGCCACTGACCCTAGCCACTGAAGCTTTCTTT
.	12	TRBV5-1	.	TRBJ2-7	CASRGGKDEQYF	TGCGCCAGCAGGGGCGGGAAGGACGAGCAGTACTTC
once	16	TRBV15	TRBD1	TRBJ2-3	CATSSRTGGSGDTQYF	TGTGCCACCAGCAGCAGGACAGGGGGTTCGGGAGATACGCAGTATTTT
.	16	TRBV7-9	TRBD1	TRBJ1-1	CASSSIQGKSFTEAFF	TGTGCCAGCAGCTCTATACAGGGGAAAAGTTTTACTGAAGCTTTCTTT
.	14	TRBV6-5	TRBD2	TRBJ2-7	CASSRDPRGDEQYF	TGTGCCAGCAGCCGGGATCCCCGGGGGGACGAGCAGTACTTC
.	15	TRBV6-1	.	TRBJ2-1	CASTQWGSQYNEQFF	TGTGCCAGCACGCAATGGGGGTCACAGTACAATGAGCAGTTCTTC
.	14	TRBV2	.	TRBJ2-7	CASRDPRRTYEQYF	TGTGCCAGCAGGGACCCTCGCCGAACCTACGAGCAGTACTTC
.	15	TRBV7-9	.	TRBJ2-7	CASSWTGEGDYEQYF	TGTGCCAGCAGCTGGACCGGAGAGGGAGATTACGAGCAGTACTTC
once	14	TRBV27	.	TRBJ2-7	CASRPTAGPYEQYF	TGTGCCAGCAGACCGACGGCGGGGCCCTACGAGCAGTACTTC
.	15	TRBV10-3	.	TRBJ2-3	CAISYRTGDTDTQYF	TGTGCCATCAGTTACCGGACGGGAGACACAGATACGCAGTATTTT
.	14	TRBV7-3	TRBD2	TRBJ2-1	CASSFGLAGAEQFF	TGTGCCAGCAGCTTTGGACTAGCGGGAGCTGAGCAGTTCTTC
.	13	TRBV5-6	.	TRBJ2-1	CASSPGSYNEQFF	TGTGCCAGCAGCCCGGGGTCCTACAATGAGCAGTTCTTC
.	15	TRBV5-1	.	TRBJ2-7	CASSLATFSSYEQYF	TGCGCCAGCAGCTTGGCGACATTCAGCTCCTACGAGCAGTACTTC
.	16	TRBV4-2	.	TRBJ2-2	CASSQIQGIGAGELFF	TGTGCCAGCAGCCAAATACAGGGTATCGGTGCCGGGGAGCTGTTTTTT
.	17	TRBV19	TRBD2	TRBJ2-1	CASSGFPSGGVGNEQFF	TGTGCCAGTAGTGGCTTCCCCTCGGGAGGAGTTGGAAATGAGCAGTTCTTC
.	14	TRBV4-2	.	TRBJ2-5	CASSFAAGQETQYF	TGTGCCAGCAGCTTTGCTGCAGGACAAGAGACCCAGTACTTC
once	14	TRBV11-2	TRBD1	TRBJ1-4	CASSYDRANEKLFF	TGTGCCAGCAGCTACGACAGGGCTAATGAAAAACTGTTTTTT
.	15	TRBV6-5	.	TRBJ2-1	CASSYGGTSYNEQFF	TGTGCCAGCAGTTACGGTGGGACGTCCTACAATGAGCAGTTCTTC
once	17	TRBV7-2	.	TRBJ2-1	CASSSRRDQSSYNEQFF	TGTGCCAGCAGTTCGCGGCGGGATCAGAGCTCCTACAATGAGCAGTTCTTC
.	15	TRBV12-5	.	TRBJ2-1	CASGLVRGGYNEQFF	TGTGCTAGTGGTTTGGTCAGGGGAGGGTACAATGAGCAGTTCTTC
.	12	TRBV27	.	TRBJ2-1	CASSFQNNEQFF	TGTGCCAGCAGTTTTCAAAACAATGAGCAGTTCTTC
once	15	TRBV7-8	TRBD1	TRBJ2-7	CASSPHRGRTYEQYF	TGTGCCAGCAGCCCCCACAGGGGGCGGACCTACGAGCAGTACTTC
.	14	TRBV11-3	.	TRBJ2-1	CASSSQGGWNEQFF	TGTGCCAGCAGCTCCCAAGGGGGATGGAATGAGCAGTTCTTC
.	16	TRBV7-9	.	TRBJ2-5	CASSLISGSGEETQYF	TGTGCCAGCAGCTTAATAAGTGGGTCAGGGGAAGAGACCCAGTACTTC
.	14	TRBV9	.	TRBJ2-5	CASSVAGARETQYF	TGTGCCAGCAGCGTAGCGGGAGCTCGGGAGACCCAGTACTTC
.	16	TRBV30	.	TRBJ1-3	CAWSGTGFSSGNTIYF	TGTGCCTGGAGTGGTACGGGTTTTAGTTCTGGAAACACCATATATTTT
.	15	TRBV5-4	TRBD2	TRBJ2-7	CASSASSGSTYEQYF	TGTGCCAGCAGCGCTTCTAGCGGGAGCACCTACGAGCAGTACTTC
.	18	TRBV7-2	TRBD1	TRBJ2-5	CASSLIPGGPKYQETQYF	TGTGCCAGCAGCTTAATCCCAGGGGGCCCAAAATACCAAGAGACCCAGTACTTC
.	14	TRBV9	TRBD1	TRBJ2-7	CASSPGQGRYEQYF	TGTGCCAGCAGTCCGGGACAGGGACGCTACGAGCAGTACTTC
.	16	TRBV4-1	.	TRBJ2-1	CASSQEPLVSYNEQFF	TGCGCCAGCAGCCAAGAACCACTAGTCTCCTACAATGAGCAGTTCTTC
.	14	TRBV11-2	.	TRBJ2-1	CASSSGSGYNEQFF	TGTGCCAGCAGCTCGGGATCTGGCTACAATGAGCAGTTCTTC
.	15	TRBV15	TRBD1	TRBJ2-4	CATSREDRGPDIQYF	TGTGCCACCAGCAGAGAGGACAGGGGGCCGGATATTCAGTACTTC
.	19	TRBV18	TRBD1	TRBJ2-7	CASSPSTPGQQFEAYEQYF	TGTGCCAGCTCACCTTCTACACCGGGACAGCAATTTGAAGCTTACGAGCAGTACTTC
.	15	TRBV27	TRBD2	TRBJ2-1	CASSNPGGIYNEQFF	TGTGCCAGCTCTAACCCGGGGGGGATTTACAATGAGCAGTTCTTC
.	14	TRBV13	.	TRBJ2-1	CASSPNYGQDEQFF	TGTGCCAGCAGCCCCAACTACGGCCAAGATGAGCAGTTCTTC
.	14	TRBV5-6	.	TRBJ2-7	CASSGGPGRREQYF	TGTGCCAGCAGCGGGGGCCCAGGGCGCCGCGAGCAGTACTTC
.	15	TRBV11-3	.	TRBJ2-7	CASSSGRGPSYEQYF	TGTGCCAGCAGCTCCGGGAGAGGGCCTTCCTACGAGCAGTACTTC
.	15	TRBV6-5	TRBD1	TRBJ2-2	CASSYGQGAVGELFF	TGTGCCAGCAGTTACGGGCAGGGGGCGGTCGGGGAGCTGTTTTTT
.	19	TRBV11-2	.	TRBJ1-4	CASSLVNLQGSATNEKLFF	TGTGCCAGCAGCTTAGTGAACTTGCAAGGAAGTGCAACTAATGAAAAACTGTTTTTT
.	16	TRBV29-1	.	TRBJ2-1	CSVEGGSDGAYNEQFF	TGCAGCGTTGAAGGTGGGTCAGACGGGGCCTACAATGAGCAGTTCTTC
.	17	TRBV11-3	TRBD2	TRBJ2-2	CASSSDPAGTYTGELFF	TGTGCCAGCAGCTCAGATCCAGCGGGGACTTACACCGGGGAGCTGTTTTTT
.	14	TRBV28	.	TRBJ1-5	CASSLSLSNQPQHF	TGTGCCAGCAGTTTATCCCTGAGCAATCAGCCCCAGCATTTT
.	16	TRBV14	TRBD1	TRBJ2-1	CASSLYRDREYNEQFF	TGTGCCAGCAGTCTTTACCGGGACAGGGAATACAATGAGCAGTTCTTC
.	14	TRBV7-6	.	TRBJ2-1	CASSLELVRNEQFF	TGTGCCAGCAGCTTAGAGTTGGTCCGCAATGAGCAGTTCTTC
.	13	TRBV14	.	TRBJ2-1	CASSQVGINEQFF	TGTGCCAGCAGCCAAGTCGGGATTAATGAGCAGTTCTTC
once	13	TRBV27	TRBD1	TRBJ1-2	CASSLTGAFGYTF	TGTGCCAGCAGTCTGACAGGGGCCTTTGGCTACACCTTC